The 18 T cell receptor beta chains listed next were all sequenced from one sample in a study of blood T cell repertoires in COVID-19. Profiled with immunoSEQ multiplex PCR; TCRdb holds only in-frame clones, not every one. This table holds tens of thousands of clones, 70% to 90% found once. The sequenced sample was peripheral blood. Receptor source: a human donor in a cohort sampled during active COVID-19. The donor label of this sample is uncertain.

The chain has TRBV7-9 and TRBJ2-3; TRBD1 matches 7 bases. V gave up 5 bases and J gave up 0 bases; unmatched junction bases: 8. The CDR3 spans 16 residues. Germline values: CDR1 SEHNR, CDR2 FQNEAQ (reference sequence). The CDR3 region is CASSQSSGGSTDTQYF. For the CDR3, the DNA is TGTGCCAGCAGCCAAAGTTCAGGGGGAAGCACAGATACGCAGTATTTT. The variable domain in full, with the rest retrieved from reference TRBV7-9 and TRBJ2-3, is DTGVSQNPRHKITKRGQNVTFRCDPISEHNRLYWYRQTLGQGPEFLTYFQNEAQLEKSRLLSDRFSAERPKGSFSTLEIQRTEQGDSAMYLCASSQSSGGSTDTQYFGPGTRLTVL.

The chain employs TRBV6-5 and TRBJ2-7; D is unresolved. Germline V gene lookup returns CDR1 MNHEY and CDR2 SVGAGI. Trimming removed 4 bases from V and 0 bases from J, with 7 bases in between. The CDR3 runs 13 residues. CDR3 region: CASSSTRSYEQYF. The CDR3 DNA reads as TGTGCCAGCAGTTCAACTCGCTCCTACGAGCAGTACTTC.

V is TRBV27 and J is TRBJ1-2, with 7 bases identical to TRBD1. The germline gives CDR1 MNHEY, CDR2 SMNVEV (reference sequence). The CDR3 loop spans 11 amino acids. The chain's CDR3 is CATQGRGGYTF. The CDR3 bases are TGTGCGACACAGGGGCGCGGGGGCTACACCTTC.

The V gene is TRBV11-2, the J gene TRBJ2-6; 8 positions agree with TRBD1. The CDR3 runs to 17 residues. V gave up 5 bases and J gave up 4 bases; unmatched junction bases: 10. The germline V gene has CDR1 SGHAT and CDR2 FQNNGV. DNA of the CDR3: TGTGCCAGCAGCCGGGGGCAGGGGGCATTCGGGGCCAACGTCCTGACTTTC. Protein sequence: CASSRGQGAFGANVLTF.

The rearrangement uses TRBV10-3 and TRBJ2-7; 9 bases fit TRBD1. CDR3 length: 12 residues. The germline V gene encodes CDR1 ENHRY and CDR2 SYGVKD. V lost 10 bases, J lost 4 bases, and 5 bases stayed unmatched. The CDR3 region has the DNA TGTGCCACCACGGGACAGGGTTACGAGCAGTACTTC. This encodes CATTGQGYEQYF.

This clone has a single count. The chain is built from TRBV9 and TRBJ1-3; 12 bases align to TRBD1. The ends lost 4 bases at V and 8 bases at J; junction bases unmatched: 7. CDR3 size: 15 residues. Germline CDR1 and CDR2: SGDLS and YYNGEE. In DNA, the CDR3 is TGTGCCAGCAGCACACCGGGACAGGGGGCATACACCATATATTTT. Translation: CASSTPGQGAYTIYF.

The rearrangement uses TRBV5-4 and TRBJ2-5, with 12 positions matching TRBD2. The CDR3 spans 16 residues. Germline assignment: CDR1 SGHNT and CDR2 YYREEE (reference sequence). Unmatched junction bases numbered 7, after V lost 4 bases and J lost 3 bases. The CDR3 region has the DNA TGTGCCAGCAGCCCCGGGACTAGCGGGTGGGAAGAGACCCAGTACTTC. As protein: CASSPGTSGWEETQYF.

This chain joins TRBV5-1 and TRBJ2-7; no definite D call. Per germline, CDR1 SGHRS and CDR2 YFSETQ. The CDR3 runs 13 residues. V was shortened by 4 bases and J by 4 bases, with 12 bases between the two germline ends. CDR3: CASSPDNKYEQYF. In DNA, the CDR3 is TGCGCCAGCAGCCCCGACAACAAGTACGAGCAGTACTTC.

The chain combines TRBV10-3 with TRBJ1-2; 12 bases agree with TRBD1. Germline loops: CDR1 ENHRY, CDR2 SYGVKD. The CDR3 is 14 amino acids. Trimming cost V 6 bases and J 4 bases; bases outside gene matches: 3. The CDR3, as DNA: TGTGCCATCAGGGGGACAGGGGGCTTCTATGGCTACACCTTC. Amino acids: CAIRGTGGFYGYTF.

This chain joins TRBV9 and TRBJ1-6, with no clear D. CDR1 is SGDLS, CDR2 YYNGEE, per germline. This CDR3 has 14 residues. V was shortened by 0 bases and J by 9 bases, with 10 bases between the two germline ends. The CDR3 coding sequence is TGTGCCAGCAGCGTAGGCGAACAGTTTTCACCCCTCCACTTT. Translating gives CASSVGEQFSPLHF.

This chain joins TRBV3-1 (or the pseudogene TRBV3-2) and TRBJ1-2; D uncertain. The CDR3 length is 14 residues. Germline loops: CDR1 LGHDT, CDR2 YNNKEL (reference sequence). Trimming removed 2 bases from V and 8 bases from J, with 15 bases in between. As DNA, the CDR3 is TGTGCCAGCAGCCAAAGGATAGAGACTGAGGGCTACACCTTC. Translation gives CASSQRIETEGYTF.

In its sample, this clone was seen once. The V and J genes are TRBV28 and TRBJ2-1; unclear D gene. Germline V gives CDR1 MDHEN, CDR2 SYDVKM. V was shortened by 7 bases and J by 9 bases, with 16 bases between the two germline ends. There are 13 residues in the CDR3. CDR3 nucleotide sequence: TGTGCCAGCATCGTACCGTCTGGCGGTGAGCAGTTCTTC. Translated: CASIVPSGGEQFF.

The rearrangement joins TRBV30 to TRBJ2-2; D might be TRBD1 (5 bases). The length of the CDR3 is 15 residues. V dropped 5 bases and J dropped 3 bases, with 16 bases sitting between them. Germline V gene data show CDR1 as GTSNPN and CDR2 as SVGIG (reference sequence). Here the CDR3 DNA reads TGTGCCTGGGATCTCGTGGGGCCTCACACCGGGGAGCTGTTTTTT. Its translation is CAWDLVGPHTGELFF.

This clone has a single count. The chain joins TRBV4-2 to TRBJ1-4; possibly TRBD1 for D (5 bases). CDR3 length equals 15 residues. Trimming removed 0 bases at V and 4 bases at J, with 9 bases between. Germline-derived CDR1 and CDR2 are LGHNA and YNFKEQ. The chain's CDR3 is CASSQEGQGNEKLFF. The CDR3 region has the DNA TGTGCCAGCAGCCAAGAGGGGCAGGGTAATGAAAAACTGTTTTTT.

The V and J genes are TRBV6-6 and TRBJ1-5; TRBD1 might be the D (6 bases). The CDR3 consists of 14 residues. V lost 6 bases and J lost 3, with 12 bases in between. Germline V gene data show CDR1 as MNHNY and CDR2 as SVGAGI (reference sequence). The DNA for the CDR3 is TGTGCCAGCAGCCAGAGACAGGACAATCAGCCCCAGCATTTT. Translating it yields CASSQRQDNQPQHF.

This sequence joins TRBV2 and TRBJ2-4; TRBD1 might be the D (6 bases). This CDR3 is built from 16 residues. V was cut by 2 bases and J by 0 bases, with 11 bases left in between. Per the germline V gene, CDR1 is SNHLY and CDR2 is FYNNEI. The CDR3 sequence is CASSESRGRAKNIQYF. CDR3 in DNA: TGTGCCAGCAGTGAAAGCAGGGGACGAGCCAAAAACATTCAGTACTTC.

The chain links TRBV9 to TRBJ2-1; 7 bases map to TRBD1. Unmatched junction bases numbered 7, after V lost 4 bases and J lost 0 bases. This CDR3 spans 16 amino acids. The germline CDR1 and CDR2 sequences are SGDLS and YYNGEE. The CDR3, as DNA: TGTGCCAGCAGCATCGGACAGGTGAGCTCCTACAATGAGCAGTTCTTC. Protein: CASSIGQVSSYNEQFF.

The gene calls are TRBV3-1 (or the pseudogene TRBV3-2) and TRBJ1-2; TRBD1 agrees at 7 bases. Trimming removed 0 bases from V and 2 bases from J; junction bases left unmatched: 3. The CDR3 consists of 15 residues. The germline V gene has CDR1 LGHDT and CDR2 YNNKEL (reference sequence). The CDR3 loop reads CASSQDWDRNYGYTF. CDR3 nucleotides: TGTGCCAGCAGCCAAGATTGGGACAGAAACTATGGCTACACCTTC.